This T cell receptor (beta chain) appears in the sequencing data of a study of cytomegalovirus exposure and HLA in healthy donors. Study results and limitations: It was in a later analysis that TCR association rates were seen to vary by HLA locus, highest for DRB1 and lowest for HLA-C. A missense DCLRE1C variant was associated with V- and J-gene trimming of TCR beta chains in a later analysis, and an independent cohort replicated the association. There was a cluster of highly shared sequence variants that was likely a sequencing artifact. A few chains tied to CMV proved CMV antigen-specific in vitro.

This clone turned up a few times. Its antigen is not identified. CDR3 length equals 16 residues. Unmatched junction bases numbered 16, after V lost 10 bases and J lost 5 bases. Use of 60 Vbeta and 13 Jbeta primers characterized the PCR. The protocol was immunoSEQ multiplex PCR, while the TCRdb copy is restricted to in-frame clones and leaves out a portion. This sample has around 190,000 clones, with around 77% found just once. The chain joins TRBV23-1 to TRBJ1-5, with 8 bases matching TRBD1. TRBV23-1 is an ORF; its function is uncertain. The sample comprised PBMCs. The receptor was derived from a woman aged 25-40 years in good health and CMV-seronegative. The CDR3 DNA follows: TGCGCCAACTTGAGGGGTGGGCAGGGGGCGGATCAGCCCCAGCATTTT. This sequence encodes CANLRGGQGADQPQHF.